The clone carrying this T cell receptor (beta chain) was seen ten or more times. TCRdb used MiXCR to reprocess the RT-PCR reads, holding one entry per CDR3 protein. The sample gives around 170,000 distinct CDR3 sequences, around 10% of which show up once; under 40% is in the top ten. The sample is drawn from a study of response to subunit inactivated influenza vaccine. V shed 3 bases, J shed 4 bases, and the junction held 5 bases outside the gene matches. CDR3 size: 17 residues. Germline lookup yields CDR1 LGHNA and CDR2 YNFKEQ. This sample comprised CD8+ T cells sorted from PBMCs, obtained roughly 24 months after vaccination. The receptor was derived from a man aged 50 to 69 who received an inactivated influenza vaccine. The chain combines TRBV4-2 with TRBJ2-3; 15 positions match TRBD2. DNA of the CDR3: TGTGCCAGCAGCCATGAGGGACTAGCGGGGGGAGCAGATACGCAGTATTTT. It yields the protein CASSHEGLAGGADTQYF.